These T cell receptor beta chains were read from a single sample in a study of blood T cells in healthy people across ages. One entry per CDR3 protein results from TCRdb running MiXCR on the 5' RACE reads. The sample lists fewer than 2,000,000 distinct CDR3 sequences; roughly 32% were seen once. The sample taken for sequencing was blood. The receptors shown here come from a woman aged 30 to 39 in good health. CDR3s include the opening cysteine and the closing phenylalanine or tryptophan. D genes are given only for firm matches. Clone sizes are given selectively: once, few, many, or a class where the clone is expanded.

few	-	TRBV4-1	TRBJ1-1	TGCGCCAGCAGCCAGGTCGGAGACATGAACACTGAAGCTTTCTTT	CASSQVGDMNTEAFF
few	TRBD1	TRBV6-5	TRBJ1-2	TGTGCCAGCAGTTACTCGTGGACAGGGGCGAATAACTATGGCTACACCTTC	CASSYSWTGANNYGYTF
-	TRBD1	TRBV11-2	TRBJ1-1	TGTGCCAGCAGCGTAAGGGGGCTTAACACTGAAGCTTTCTTT	CASSVRGLNTEAFF
few	-	TRBV27	TRBJ1-4	TGTGCCAGCAGAAAGACAGCCTCTAATGAAAAGCTGTTTTTT	CASRKTASNEKLFF
many	-	TRBV27	TRBJ2-1	TGTGCCAGCAGTATCCGAGGACGTAATGAGCAGTTCTTC	CASSIRGRNEQFF
-	-	TRBV30	TRBJ2-1	TGTGCCTGGAGTGCGGGGGTAGGCAATGAGCAGTTCTTC	CAWSAGVGNEQFF
few	-	TRBV10-3	TRBJ2-7	TGTGCCATACGGGGGACAGCGACCGAGCAGTACTTC	CAIRGTATEQYF
few	-	TRBV13	TRBJ2-2	TGTGCCAGCAGCTCCTCTAGGACTAACACCGGGGAGCTGTTTTTT	CASSSSRTNTGELFF
few	-	TRBV7-2	TRBJ1-6	TGTGCCAGCAGCTTAGAGGCAGGGTACGATTCACCCCTCCACTTT	CASSLEAGYDSPLHF
-	TRBD1	TRBV4-1	TRBJ1-6	TGCGCCAGCAGCTCAGGACAGGCAACGGATTCACCCCTCCACTTT	CASSSGQATDSPLHF
-	TRBD2	TRBV20-1	TRBJ2-5	TGCAGTGGTAGCGGGGGGGCGGGGGAGACCCAGTACTTC	CSGSGGAGETQYF
once	TRBD2	TRBV7-8	TRBJ2-3	TGTGCCAGCAGCATATCCGGACTAGCGGGGACTACAGATACGCAGTATTTT	CASSISGLAGTTDTQYF
-	-	TRBV25-1	TRBJ1-2	TGTGCCAGCAGTGAATATATAGGTGGCTACACCTTC	CASSEYIGGYTF
-	-	TRBV5-6	TRBJ2-7	TGTGCCAGCAGCTTGGATGTGGGGTGGGGTCGGGACGAGCAGTACTTC	CASSLDVGWGRDEQYF
-	TRBD2	TRBV20-1	TRBJ2-7	TGCAGTGCTAGGGGGGGAGGGGTAACCTACGAGCAGTACTTC	CSARGGGVTYEQYF
few	TRBD1	TRBV3-1	TRBJ1-2	TGTGCCAGCAGCCCTCGAGGGACAGGGGTGTATGGCTACACCTTC	CASSPRGTGVYGYTF
-	-	TRBV2	TRBJ2-1	TGTGCCAGCATTTTCGAGGGAAATAGTTTCAATGAGCAGTTCTTC	CASIFEGNSFNEQFF